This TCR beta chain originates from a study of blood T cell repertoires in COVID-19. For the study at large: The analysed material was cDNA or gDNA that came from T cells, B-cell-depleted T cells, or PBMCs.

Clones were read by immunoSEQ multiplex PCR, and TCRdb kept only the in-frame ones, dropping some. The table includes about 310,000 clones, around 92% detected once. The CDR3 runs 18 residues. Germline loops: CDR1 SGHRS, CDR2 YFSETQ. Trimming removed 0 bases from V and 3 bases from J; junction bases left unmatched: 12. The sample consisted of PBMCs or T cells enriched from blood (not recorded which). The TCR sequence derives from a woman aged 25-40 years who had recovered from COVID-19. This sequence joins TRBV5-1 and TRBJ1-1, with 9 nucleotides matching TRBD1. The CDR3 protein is CASSLALGTGRLDTEAFF. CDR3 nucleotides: TGCGCCAGCAGCTTGGCCCTCGGGACAGGGCGGCTCGACACTGAAGCTTTCTTT.